This TCR beta chain emerged from a study of CD8 T cells in ankylosing spondylitis. Findings of the study overall: Disease-linked clones reportedly showed significant enrichment in matched ankylosing spondylitis synovial fluid. Earlier authors reported some of these motif variants in reactive arthritis synovial fluid and blood. Disease-linked clones proved CD8+ and comparatively uncommon in peripheral blood. Ankylosing spondylitis blood seemed to carry a telltale TCR beta motif made of several highly homologous variants.

TCRdb processed the 5' RACE reads anew with MiXCR; each CDR3 protein has one entry. The sample has hundreds of thousands of distinct CDR3 sequences; roughly 12% are singletons. This clonotype was detected only a few times. What it binds is not known. Per germline, CDR1 MGHDK and CDR2 SYGVNS. The CDR3 is 16 amino acids. V lost 1 base, J lost 5 bases, and 5 bases stayed unmatched. The sequence derives from a male donor with ankylosing spondylitis. The V and J genes are TRBV25-1 and TRBJ2-3; 11 bases are shared with TRBD2. The specimen sequenced was blood, either unsorted or a sorted T cell fraction (not recorded which). DNA of the CDR3: TGTGCCAGCAGTGAATCCTTAGCGGGAGGGCAAGATACGCAGTATTTT. Translation: CASSESLAGGQDTQYF.